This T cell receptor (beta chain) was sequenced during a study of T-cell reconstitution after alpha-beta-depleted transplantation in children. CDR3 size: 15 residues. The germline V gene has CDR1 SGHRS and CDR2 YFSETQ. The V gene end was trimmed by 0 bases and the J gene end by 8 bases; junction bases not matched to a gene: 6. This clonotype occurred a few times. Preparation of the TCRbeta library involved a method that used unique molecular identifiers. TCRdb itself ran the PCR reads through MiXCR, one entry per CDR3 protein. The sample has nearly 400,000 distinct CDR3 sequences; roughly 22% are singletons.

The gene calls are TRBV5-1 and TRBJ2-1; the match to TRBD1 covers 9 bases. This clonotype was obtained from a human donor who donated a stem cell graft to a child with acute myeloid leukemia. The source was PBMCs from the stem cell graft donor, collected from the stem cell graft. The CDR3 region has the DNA TGCGCCAGCAGCTTGGCGGGACAGGGTATCCATGAGCAGTTCTTC. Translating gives CASSLAGQGIHEQFF.